The table lists the clone carrying this T cell receptor (beta chain) with many counts. The antigen is not known. Out of approximately 10 ml of fresh peripheral blood came the PBMCs. The entry originates in a study of T cells in Graves' hyperthyroidism and ophthalmopathy. Notes on the study in general: Ophthalmopathy was separated from stable hyperthyroidism by a 13 V-J model. Onset of ophthalmopathy came a median approximately 6 months after the model predicted it.

Regions amplified from RNA transcripts were the TCR beta CDR3 regions. TCR CDR3 regions were first amplified by RT-PCR with HTBI primers. Using its own MiXCR run on the multiplex PCR reads, TCRdb lists one record per CDR3 protein. The sample holds some 270,000 distinct CDR3 sequences; roughly 15% are singletons and the top ten take roughly 7.5%. This TCR derives from a woman under 40 with Graves' hyperthyroidism that later progressed to Graves' ophthalmopathy. Sequenced input: blood.

CDR3 DNA sequence: TGTGCCAGCAGAGTTTACCCGGGGGCAGGGGGGAATCAGCCCCAGCATTTT. This codes for CASRVYPGAGGNQPQHF. The rearrangement links TRBV28 to TRBJ1-5, with TRBD1 matching over 7 bases. V shed 6 bases and J 4 bases; nucleotides not matched to a gene: 15. Germline values: CDR1 MDHEN, CDR2 SYDVKM. CDR3 length: 17 amino acids.